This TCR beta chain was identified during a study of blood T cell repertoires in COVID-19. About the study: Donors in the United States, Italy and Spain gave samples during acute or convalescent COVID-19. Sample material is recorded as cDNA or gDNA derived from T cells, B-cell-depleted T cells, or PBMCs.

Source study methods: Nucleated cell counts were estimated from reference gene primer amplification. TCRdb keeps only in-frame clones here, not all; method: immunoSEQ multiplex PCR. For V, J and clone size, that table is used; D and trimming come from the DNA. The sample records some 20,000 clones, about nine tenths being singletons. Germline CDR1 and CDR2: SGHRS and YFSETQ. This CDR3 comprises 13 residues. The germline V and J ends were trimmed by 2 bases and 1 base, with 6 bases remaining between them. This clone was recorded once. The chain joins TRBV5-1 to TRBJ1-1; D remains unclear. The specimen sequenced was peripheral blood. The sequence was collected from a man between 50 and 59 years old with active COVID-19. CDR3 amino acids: CASSFKQNTEAFF. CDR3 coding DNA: TGCGCCAGCAGCTTCAAACAGAACACTGAAGCTTTCTTT. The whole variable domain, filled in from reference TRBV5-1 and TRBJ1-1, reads KAGVTQTPRYLIKTRGQQVTLSCSPISGHRSVSWYQQTPGQGLQFLFEYFSETQRNKGNFPGRFSGRQFSNSRSEMNVSTLELGDSALYLCASSFKQNTEAFFGQGTRLTVV.